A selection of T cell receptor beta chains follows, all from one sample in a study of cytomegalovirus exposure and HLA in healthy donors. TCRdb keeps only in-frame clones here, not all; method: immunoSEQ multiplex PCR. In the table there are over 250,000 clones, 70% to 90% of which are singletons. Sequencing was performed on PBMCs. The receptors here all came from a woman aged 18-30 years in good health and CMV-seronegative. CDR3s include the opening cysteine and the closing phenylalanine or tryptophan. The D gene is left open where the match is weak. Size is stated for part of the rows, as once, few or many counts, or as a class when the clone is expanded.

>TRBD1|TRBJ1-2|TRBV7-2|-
CASSVDRGRVYGYTF
TGTGCCAGCAGCGTAGACAGGGGGCGCGTCTATGGCTACACCTTC
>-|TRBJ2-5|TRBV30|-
CACPLEPGTKETQYF
TGTGCCTGCCCCCTAGAGCCCGGGACAAAAGAGACCCAGTACTTC
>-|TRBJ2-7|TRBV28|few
CASSFTGYYEQYF
TGTGCCAGCAGTTTCACCGGGTACTACGAGCAGTACTTC
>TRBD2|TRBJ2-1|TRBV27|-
CASSVGLAGPDNEQFF
TGTGCCAGCAGTGTGGGTCTAGCGGGCCCCGACAATGAGCAGTTCTTC
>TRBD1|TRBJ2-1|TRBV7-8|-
CASSLVGWRQGAKYNEQFF
TGTGCCAGCAGCTTAGTTGGTTGGCGACAGGGGGCGAAATACAATGAGCAGTTCTTC
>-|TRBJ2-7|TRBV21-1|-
CASSKWAGTEIYEQYF
TGTGCCAGCAGCAAATGGGCCGGGACAGAGATTTACGAGCAGTACTTC
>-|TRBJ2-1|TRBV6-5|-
CASTLLGRDYNEQFF
TGTGCCAGCACCCTTCTGGGGCGGGATTACAATGAGCAGTTCTTC
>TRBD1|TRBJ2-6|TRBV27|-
CASSPDRGSGANVLTF
TGTGCCAGCAGCCCAGACAGGGGCTCTGGGGCCAACGTCCTGACTTTC
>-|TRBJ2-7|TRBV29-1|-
CSVGLEGTLYEQYF
TGCAGCGTTGGACTTGAGGGAACCCTCTACGAGCAGTACTTC
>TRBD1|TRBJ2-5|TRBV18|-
CASSPRQGPEAQYF
TGTGCCAGCTCACCTAGACAGGGTCCGGAGGCCCAGTACTTC
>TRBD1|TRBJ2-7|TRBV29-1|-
CSVEPRTGTYEQYF
TGCAGCGTTGAACCGAGGACAGGTACCTACGAGCAGTACTTC
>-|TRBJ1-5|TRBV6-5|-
CASSYSRGAGQPQHF
TGTGCCAGCAGTTACTCTCGAGGAGCGGGTCAGCCCCAGCATTTT
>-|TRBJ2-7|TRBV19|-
CASSIRTEAYEQYF
TGTGCCAGTAGTATCAGGACAGAAGCCTACGAGCAGTACTTC
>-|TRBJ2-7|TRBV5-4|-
CASSSSNTYEQYF
TGTGCCAGCAGCTCCTCAAACACCTACGAGCAGTACTTC
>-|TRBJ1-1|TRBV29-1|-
CSVDQGLFEAFF
TGCAGCGTTGATCAGGGATTATTTGAAGCTTTCTTT
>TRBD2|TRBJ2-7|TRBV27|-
CATGSGSSYEQYF
TGTGCCACCGGTAGCGGGAGCTCCTACGAGCAGTACTTC